This TCR beta chain was identified in a study of blood T cell repertoires in COVID-19. In the study overall: Sites across the United States, Italy and Spain contributed samples from acute and convalescent COVID-19. In each case, the material was cDNA or gDNA derived from T cells, B-cell-depleted T cells, or PBMCs.

This CDR3 region has 14 residues. The V gene's germline CDR1 is SGHRS and CDR2 YFSETQ. V lost 0 bases and J lost 9, with 10 bases in between. Notes on this clone: Other DNA sequences in this specimen translate into the identical CDR3.

The authors' processing: Estimated nucleated cell counts came from reference gene primer amplification. Assay used: immunoSEQ multiplex PCR; TCRdb lists only in-frame clones, some missing. That table supplies the V and J calls and clone size; D and trimming were determined from the DNA. Among about 240,000 clones, approximately 78% were seen once, and the ten largest hold approximately 13%. The sequence was collected from a woman aged 60 to 75 with active or convalescent COVID-19. What was sequenced was peripheral blood. The gene calls are TRBV5-1 and TRBJ1-6, with D possibly being TRBD1 (5 bases). The CDR3 DNA sequence: TGCGCCAGCAGCTTGGGCCAGGGCACTTCACCCCTCCACTTT. Amino acids: CASSLGQGTSPLHF.